The rows below give T cell receptor beta chains drawn from one sample of a study of T cell changes during pregnancy in multiple sclerosis. The protocol was immunoSEQ multiplex PCR, while the TCRdb copy is restricted to in-frame clones and leaves out a portion. The profile shows about 93,000 clones, over 80% of them singletons. Sequencing was performed on peripheral blood, taken after pregnancy. These receptors all stem from a female donor with multiple sclerosis, enrolled in a pregnancy study. Each CDR3 is given without its conserved first and last residue. Each record gives: D gene, V gene, CDR3 protein. A D gene is named only where the DNA matches it firmly.

>NA|TRBV6-5
ASRRDIYEQY
>NA|TRBV4-3
ASSQDNRGSGYT
>NA|TRBV6-5
ASKSTENTEAF
>NA|TRBV7-3
ASSLRGGEQF
>TRBD1|TRBV9
ASSATGGLPGELF
>NA|TRBV5-1
ASSLAGSMRQY
>NA|TRBV7-3
ASSLYFLASTDTQY
>NA|TRBV27
ASSLRGSFVTDTQY
>NA|TRBV5-1
ASSRDSMGILGELF
>NA|TRBV6-5
ASSYRDSFEQF
>TRBD2|TRBV11-1
ASSLGLAGVGDTQY
>NA|TRBV7-2
ASRRTVSTTDTQY
>NA|TRBV19
ASSIFEEQY
>NA|TRBV18
ASSPETASSGNTIY
>NA|TRBV27
ASSFSSNQPQH
>TRBD2|TRBV7-6
ASSLAGGGGEQF
>TRBD1|TRBV5-4
ASSIDANRGWNTEAF
>NA|TRBV5-1
ASSLGGPATQY
>NA|TRBV18
ASSPGEGEQY
>TRBD2|TRBV5-1
ASRSGIAYEQY
>NA|TRBV29-1
SVEGEETQY
>TRBD2|TRBV29-1
SVVPSGKNEQF
>NA|TRBV27
ASSLWGRRETQY
>NA|TRBV6-1
ASSEQGHVRTDTQY
>NA|TRBV2
ASSEFTGLSGTEAF
>TRBD1|TRBV5-3
ARSRTPGQGPYEQY
>NA|TRBV4-2
ASSQDPAGELF
>NA|TRBV5-1
ASKDSFGEQY
>TRBD2|TRBV4-3
ASSQGLAGAYEQY
>NA|TRBV5-6
ASSRGGHPFMYGYT
>NA|TRBV19
ASSPAVSSYNEQF
>TRBD2|TRBV29-1
SVCTSGSYEQY
>NA|TRBV28
ASSGAGFLGYEQY
>TRBD2|TRBV9
ASSAQRGGTDTQY
>NA|TRBV7-9
ASSFERAGYT
>NA|TRBV5-4
ASSPFGLEETQY
>NA|TRBV25-1
ASRGAYEQY
>NA|TRBV11-3
ASSLDQSGRTGELF
>TRBD1|TRBV19
ASSATRDRGWQPQH
>NA|TRBV6-1
ASEGVAGNTIY
>NA|TRBV30
AHKRGATEAF
>NA|TRBV5-6
ASSLGWGHSVYEQY
>TRBD1|TRBV6-5
ATRTGGNQPQH
>TRBD2|TRBV7-9
ASSSWTSGVTDTQY
>NA|TRBV4-3
ASSQGARGRNTIY